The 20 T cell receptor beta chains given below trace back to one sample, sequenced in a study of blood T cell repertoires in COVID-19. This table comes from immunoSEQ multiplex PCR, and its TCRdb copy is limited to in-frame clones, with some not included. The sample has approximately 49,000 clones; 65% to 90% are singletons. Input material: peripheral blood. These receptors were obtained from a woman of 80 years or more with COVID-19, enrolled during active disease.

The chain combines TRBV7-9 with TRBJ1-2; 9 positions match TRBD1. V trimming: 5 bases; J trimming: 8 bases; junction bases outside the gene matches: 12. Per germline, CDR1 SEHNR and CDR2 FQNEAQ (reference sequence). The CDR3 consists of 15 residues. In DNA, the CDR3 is TGTGCCAGCAGCCGCGACAGGGGGACGGATAACGGCTACACCTTC. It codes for CASSRDRGTDNGYTF. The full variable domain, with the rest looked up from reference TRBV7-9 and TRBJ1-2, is DTGVSQNPRHKITKRGQNVTFRCDPISEHNRLYWYRQTLGQGPEFLTYFQNEAQLEKSRLLSDRFSAERPKGSFSTLEIQRTEQGDSAMYLCASSRDRGTDNGYTFGSGTRLTVV.

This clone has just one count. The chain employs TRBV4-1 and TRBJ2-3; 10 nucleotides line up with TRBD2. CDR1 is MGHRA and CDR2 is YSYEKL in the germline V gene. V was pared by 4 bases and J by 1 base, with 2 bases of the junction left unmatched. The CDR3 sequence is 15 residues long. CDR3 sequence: CASSRGLAGTDTQYF. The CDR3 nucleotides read TGCGCCAGCAGCCGTGGACTAGCGGGCACAGATACGCAGTATTTT.

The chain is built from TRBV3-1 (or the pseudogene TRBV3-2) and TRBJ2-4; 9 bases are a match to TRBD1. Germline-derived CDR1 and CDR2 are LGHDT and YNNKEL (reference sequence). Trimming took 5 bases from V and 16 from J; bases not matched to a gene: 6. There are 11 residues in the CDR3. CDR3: CASSARDRVYF. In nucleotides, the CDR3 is TGTGCCAGCAGCGCCCGGGACAGGGTTTACTTC.

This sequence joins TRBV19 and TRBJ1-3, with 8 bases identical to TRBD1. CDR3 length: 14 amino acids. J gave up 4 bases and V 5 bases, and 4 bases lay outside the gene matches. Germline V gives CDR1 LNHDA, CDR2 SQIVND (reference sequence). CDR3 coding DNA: TGTGCCAGTAGTCTCGGACAGGGAGGAAACACCATATATTTT. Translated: CASSLGQGGNTIYF. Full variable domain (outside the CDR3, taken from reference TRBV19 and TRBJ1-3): DGGITQSPKYLFRKEGQNVTLSCEQNLNHDAMYWYRQDPGQGLRLIYYSQIVNDFQKGDIAEGYSVSREKKESFPLTVTSAQKNPTAFYLCASSLGQGGNTIYFGEGSWLTVV.

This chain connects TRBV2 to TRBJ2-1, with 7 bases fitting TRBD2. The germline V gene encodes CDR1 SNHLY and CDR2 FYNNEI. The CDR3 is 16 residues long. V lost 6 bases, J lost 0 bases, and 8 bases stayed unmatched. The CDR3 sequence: CASRLPGGSSYNEQFF. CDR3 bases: TGTGCCAGCAGGCTCCCTGGCGGGAGCTCCTACAATGAGCAGTTCTTC.

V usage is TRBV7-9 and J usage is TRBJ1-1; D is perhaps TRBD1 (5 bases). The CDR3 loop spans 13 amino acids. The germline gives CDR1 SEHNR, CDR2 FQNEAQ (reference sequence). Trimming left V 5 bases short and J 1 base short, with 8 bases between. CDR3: CASSATGNTEAFF. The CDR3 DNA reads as TGTGCCAGCAGCGCCACAGGGAACACTGAAGCTTTCTTT. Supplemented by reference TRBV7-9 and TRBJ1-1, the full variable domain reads DTGVSQNPRHKITKRGQNVTFRCDPISEHNRLYWYRQTLGQGPEFLTYFQNEAQLEKSRLLSDRFSAERPKGSFSTLEIQRTEQGDSAMYLCASSATGNTEAFFGQGTRLTVV.

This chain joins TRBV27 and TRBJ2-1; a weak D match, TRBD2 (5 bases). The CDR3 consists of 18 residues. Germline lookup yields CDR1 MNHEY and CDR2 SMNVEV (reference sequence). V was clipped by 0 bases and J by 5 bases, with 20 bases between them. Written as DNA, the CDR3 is TGTGCCAGCAGTTTATCCTACGTCCTCCTCCGGGGTAACAATGAGCAGTTCTTC. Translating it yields CASSLSYVLLRGNNEQFF.

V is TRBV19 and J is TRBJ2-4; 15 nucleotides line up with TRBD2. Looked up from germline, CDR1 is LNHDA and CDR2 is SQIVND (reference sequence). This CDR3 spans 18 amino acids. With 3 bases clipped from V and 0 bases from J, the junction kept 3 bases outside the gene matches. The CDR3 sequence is CASSIGLAGGVAKNIQYF. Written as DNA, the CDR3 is TGTGCCAGTAGTATCGGACTAGCGGGAGGGGTAGCCAAAAACATTCAGTACTTC.

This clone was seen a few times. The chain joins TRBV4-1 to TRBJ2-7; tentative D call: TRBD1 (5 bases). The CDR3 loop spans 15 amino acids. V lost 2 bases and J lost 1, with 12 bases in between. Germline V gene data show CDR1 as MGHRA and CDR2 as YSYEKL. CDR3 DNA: TGCGCCAGCAGCCAAAAGACAGATTTATCCTACGAGCAGTACTTC. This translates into CASSQKTDLSYEQYF.

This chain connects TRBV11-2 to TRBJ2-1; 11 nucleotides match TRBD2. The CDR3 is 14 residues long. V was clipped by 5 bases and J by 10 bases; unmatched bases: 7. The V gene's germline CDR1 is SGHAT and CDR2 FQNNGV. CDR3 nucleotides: TGTGCCAGCAGCAGACTAGCGGGGTACTGGGAGCAGTTCTTC. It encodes CASSRLAGYWEQFF.

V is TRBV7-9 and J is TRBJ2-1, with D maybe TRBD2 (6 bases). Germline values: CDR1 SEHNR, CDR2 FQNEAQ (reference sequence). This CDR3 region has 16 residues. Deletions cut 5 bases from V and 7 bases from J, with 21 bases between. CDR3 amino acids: CASSPNRDLPLNEQFF. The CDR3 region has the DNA TGTGCCAGCAGCCCCAATCGGGACTTGCCGCTTAATGAGCAGTTCTTC.

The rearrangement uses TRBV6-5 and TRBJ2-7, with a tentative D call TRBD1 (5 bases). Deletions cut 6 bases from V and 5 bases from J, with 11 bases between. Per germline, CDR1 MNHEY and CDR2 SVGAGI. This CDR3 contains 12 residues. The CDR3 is CASRGQGHEQYF. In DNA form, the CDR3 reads TGTGCCAGCAGGGGGCAGGGTCACGAGCAGTACTTC.

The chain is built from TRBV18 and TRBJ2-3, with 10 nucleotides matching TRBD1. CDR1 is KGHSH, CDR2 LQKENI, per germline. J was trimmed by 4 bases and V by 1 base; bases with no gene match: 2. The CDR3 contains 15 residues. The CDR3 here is CASSPRDRGADTQYF. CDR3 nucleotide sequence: TGTGCCAGCTCACCACGGGACAGGGGAGCAGATACGCAGTATTTT.

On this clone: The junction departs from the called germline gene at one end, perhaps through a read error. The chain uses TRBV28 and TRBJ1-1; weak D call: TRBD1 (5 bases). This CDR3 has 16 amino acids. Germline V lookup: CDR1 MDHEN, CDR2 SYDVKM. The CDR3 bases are TGTGCCAGCAGTATATGGACATCCGGGGGTAGCACTGAAGCTTTCTTT. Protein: CASSIWTSGGSTEAFF.

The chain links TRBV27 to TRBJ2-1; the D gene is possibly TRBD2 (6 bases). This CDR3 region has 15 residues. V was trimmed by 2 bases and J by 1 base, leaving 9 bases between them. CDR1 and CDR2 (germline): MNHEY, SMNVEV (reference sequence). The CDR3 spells CASSLLGRSYNEQFF. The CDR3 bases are TGTGCCAGCAGTTTACTCGGGAGATCCTACAATGAGCAGTTCTTC.

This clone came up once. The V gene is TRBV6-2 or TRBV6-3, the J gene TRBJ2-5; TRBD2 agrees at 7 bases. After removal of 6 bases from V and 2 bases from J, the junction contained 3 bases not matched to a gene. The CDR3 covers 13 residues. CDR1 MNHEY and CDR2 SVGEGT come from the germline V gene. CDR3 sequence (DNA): TGTGCCAGCAGCAGGGACTATCAAGAGACCCAGTACTTC. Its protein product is CASSRDYQETQYF.

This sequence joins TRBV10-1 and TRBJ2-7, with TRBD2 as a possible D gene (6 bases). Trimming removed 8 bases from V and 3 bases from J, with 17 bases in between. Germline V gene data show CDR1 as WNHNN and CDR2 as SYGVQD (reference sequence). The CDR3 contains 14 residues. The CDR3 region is CASPDGGIGYEQYF. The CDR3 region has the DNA TGCGCCAGCCCCGACGGAGGGATCGGCTACGAGCAGTACTTC.

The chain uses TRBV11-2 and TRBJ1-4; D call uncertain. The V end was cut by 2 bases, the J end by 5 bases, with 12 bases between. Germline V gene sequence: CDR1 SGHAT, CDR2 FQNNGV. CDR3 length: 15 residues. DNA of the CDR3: TGTGCCAGCAGCTTATATACGGGAATGAATGAAAAACTGTTTTTT. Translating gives CASSLYTGMNEKLFF.

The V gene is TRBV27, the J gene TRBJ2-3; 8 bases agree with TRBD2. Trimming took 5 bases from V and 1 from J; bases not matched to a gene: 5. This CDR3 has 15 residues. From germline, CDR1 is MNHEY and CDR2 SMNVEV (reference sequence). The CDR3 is CASSPGGGGTDTQYF. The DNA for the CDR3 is TGTGCCAGCAGTCCCGGGGGGGGTGGCACAGATACGCAGTATTTT.

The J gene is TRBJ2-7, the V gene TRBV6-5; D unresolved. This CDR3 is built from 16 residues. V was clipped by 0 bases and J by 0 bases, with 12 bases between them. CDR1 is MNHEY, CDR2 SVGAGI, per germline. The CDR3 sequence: CASSYSIEADSYEQYF. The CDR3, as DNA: TGTGCCAGCAGTTACTCGATTGAGGCCGACTCCTACGAGCAGTACTTC.